This is a list of T cell receptor beta chains from one sample in a study of cytomegalovirus exposure and HLA in healthy donors. Sequencing was performed with immunoSEQ multiplex PCR; in TCRdb, only in-frame clones are kept and a portion is missing. The sample lists 80,000 to 100,000 clones, roughly nine tenths occurring once. Material: PBMCs. The receptors were sampled from a man younger than 30 in good health and CMV-seropositive. The CDR3 runs from the conserved cysteine through the conserved F or W. A D gene is named only where the DNA matches it firmly. For some rows the clone size is stated as once, few or many, or as a class when expanded; others skip it.

cdr3_nt,cdr3_aa,j_call,v_call,d_call,clone_size
TGTGCCAGCAGCTTACGGGGACTAGCGGGATCGCATGAGCAGTTCTTC,CASSLRGLAGSHEQFF,TRBJ2-1,TRBV7-8,TRBD2,-
TGTGCCAGCAGCTTGATTGCGGGGGGGCCCCAAGAGACCCAGTACTTC,CASSLIAGGPQETQYF,TRBJ2-5,TRBV11-2,TRBD2,-
TGTGCCAGCTCACCAGGGACAGGGAATAATTCACCCCTCCACTTT,CASSPGTGNNSPLHF,TRBJ1-6,TRBV18,TRBD1,-
TGCAGCGTTGACTTTAGCGGGAGGGCCTCGGCCCAGTACTTC,CSVDFSGRASAQYF,TRBJ2-5,TRBV29-1,TRBD2,once
TGTGCCAGCAGCCCAAGTTGGACTAGCGGGAGGGCGGGCTCCTACGAGCAGTACTTC,CASSPSWTSGRAGSYEQYF,TRBJ2-7,TRBV11-3,TRBD2,-
TGTGCCAGCGGCCAGACAGGGGGGGAAACCTTC,CASGQTGGETF,TRBJ1-2,TRBV25-1,TRBD1,-
TGTGCCAGCAGGACGACAGGGGGGAGCTCCTACGAGCAGTACTTC,CASRTTGGSSYEQYF,TRBJ2-7,TRBV25-1,TRBD1,-
TGTGCCAGTAGTATTGGGACACCCTATGGCTACACCTTC,CASSIGTPYGYTF,TRBJ1-2,TRBV19,-,-
TGTGCCAGCGCGGGGGTCACCTACAATGAGCAGTTCTTC,CASAGVTYNEQFF,TRBJ2-1,TRBV7-2,TRBD2,-
TGTGCCAGCAGTGCCGGACAGCTGAACACCATATATTTT,CASSAGQLNTIYF,TRBJ1-3,TRBV6-1,-,-
TGTGCCAGCAGCCGGAGGCAGACACAGTCCTACGAGCAGTACTTC,CASSRRQTQSYEQYF,TRBJ2-7,TRBV27,-,-
TGTGCCAGTTCCAGACAGGAAACTTACAATGAGCAGTTCTTC,CASSRQETYNEQFF,TRBJ2-1,TRBV21-1,-,-
TGTGCCAGCAGCCCAGGGACAGGCGACACCGGGGAGCTGTTTTTT,CASSPGTGDTGELFF,TRBJ2-2,TRBV7-7,TRBD1,-
TGTGCCAGCAGCTTAAGCAGGGGAACAGATACGCAGTATTTT,CASSLSRGTDTQYF,TRBJ2-3,TRBV7-9,-,-
TGTGCCAGCAGTGAAGCGCCTAGGGGTACGCAGTATTTT,CASSEAPRGTQYF,TRBJ2-3,TRBV2,-,-
TGTGCCAGCAGCTTAACAGGGGCTAATGAAAAACTGTTTTTT,CASSLTGANEKLFF,TRBJ1-4,TRBV7-6,TRBD1,-
TGCAGTGCCCGAAGGGGCCAGCCCCAGCATTTT,CSARRGQPQHF,TRBJ1-5,TRBV20-1,-,-
TGTGCCAGCAGCTTATATCTGCGGGACGAGCAGTACTTC,CASSLYLRDEQYF,TRBJ2-7,TRBV7-2,-,-
TGTGCCACCGGGTTGGGCGGGGACAAAAACATTCAGTACTTC,CATGLGGDKNIQYF,TRBJ2-4,TRBV12-1,-,once
TGTGCCAGCAGATATAGGGAGTACGAGCAGTACTTC,CASRYREYEQYF,TRBJ2-7,TRBV6-1,-,-
TGTGCCAGCAGCTTTGGCGGGGGGCGCAATGAGCAGTTCTTC,CASSFGGGRNEQFF,TRBJ2-1,TRBV7-9,TRBD2,-
TGTGCCAGCAGTGAAGCCGTTGGGACAGCTAACTATGGCTACACCTTC,CASSEAVGTANYGYTF,TRBJ1-2,TRBV6-1,TRBD1,-
TGTGCCAGCAGTGAAGAAACAGGGAAGGGCACTGAAGCTTTCTTT,CASSEETGKGTEAFF,TRBJ1-1,TRBV6-1,-,once
TGCGCCAGCAGCTTCGAGCTGAACACTGAAGCTTTCTTT,CASSFELNTEAFF,TRBJ1-1,TRBV5-1,-,-
TGTGCCAGCAGCTTGCGAGGTGGGAGCCACGAGCAGTACTTC,CASSLRGGSHEQYF,TRBJ2-7,TRBV5-6,-,-
TGTGCTAGTGGTTTGGACGCTTGGGTTGGGACAGGGGGCGAATACAATGAGCAGTTCTTC,CASGLDAWVGTGGEYNEQFF,TRBJ2-1,TRBV12-5,TRBD1,once
TGTGCCAGCAGTTTACGACAGGGAGTAGCCTACGAGCAGTACTTC,CASSLRQGVAYEQYF,TRBJ2-7,TRBV27,TRBD1,-
TGTGCCAGCAGTTACAAGGGGCAGAGCTACACCTTC,CASSYKGQSYTF,TRBJ1-2,TRBV6-5,-,few
TGTGCCAGCAGCATCAATGCTAACTATGGCTACACCTTC,CASSINANYGYTF,TRBJ1-2,TRBV7-3,-,-
TGTGCCAGCCACCCATTAGCTTTAGGGGACGAGCAGTACTTC,CASHPLALGDEQYF,TRBJ2-7,TRBV28,-,-
TGTGCCAGCAGCTTTCATGGGACAGGGATCCCCTACGAGCAGTACTTC,CASSFHGTGIPYEQYF,TRBJ2-7,TRBV11-2,TRBD1,-
TGCGCCAGCAGCCAGGGTGTGGGAGACCCCTCCTACGAGCAGTACTTC,CASSQGVGDPSYEQYF,TRBJ2-7,TRBV4-1,-,once
TGTGCCAGCAGCCCCCCAGGGGAGACTAACTATGGCTACACCTTC,CASSPPGETNYGYTF,TRBJ1-2,TRBV5-6,-,-
TGTGCTAGTGGTTTCCTTATTCAGGGTAACGACGGGGAGCTGTTTTTT,CASGFLIQGNDGELFF,TRBJ2-2,TRBV12-5,-,once
TGTGCCAGCAGCATGACTGACGGCTACGAGCAGTACTTC,CASSMTDGYEQYF,TRBJ2-7,TRBV7-3,-,-
TGTGCCAGCAGCTCCTCGGGGGGAGGATGGAACAATGAGCAGTTCTTC,CASSSSGGGWNNEQFF,TRBJ2-1,TRBV5-4,TRBD2,-
TGTGCCAGCAGCGCCCGGACAGGATATGGCTACACCTTC,CASSARTGYGYTF,TRBJ1-2,TRBV7-8,TRBD1,-
TGTGCCAGCACCAGGGGACGGCCCTCCTACGAGCAGTACTTC,CASTRGRPSYEQYF,TRBJ2-7,TRBV6-6,-,-
TGTGCCACCAGCAGCTGGGACAGCCTCTATGGCTACACCTTC,CATSSWDSLYGYTF,TRBJ1-2,TRBV15,TRBD1,-
TGTGCCAGCAGCCCCCAATATAATCCAGCGGGAAACACAGATACGCAGTATTTT,CASSPQYNPAGNTDTQYF,TRBJ2-3,TRBV21-1,-,-
TGTGCCAGCAGTTTATCCGCAGGTTCCCACGAGCAGTACTTC,CASSLSAGSHEQYF,TRBJ2-7,TRBV27,-,-
TGTGCCAGCAATCCGGACAGGGAAAACTATGGCTACACCTTC,CASNPDRENYGYTF,TRBJ1-2,TRBV5-5,TRBD1,-
TGTGCCAGCAGCCCCGGAGGCGGGGGGGCCGCCACGCAGTATTTT,CASSPGGGGAATQYF,TRBJ2-3,TRBV5-6,TRBD2,-
TGTGCCAGCAGCCCCGAACAGGGCCGCTCCTACAATGAGCAGTTCTTC,CASSPEQGRSYNEQFF,TRBJ2-1,TRBV11-2,-,-
TGTGCCAGCAGCCCTCGACTGCAACTGAGCATGCCAGATACGCAGTATTTT,CASSPRLQLSMPDTQYF,TRBJ2-3,TRBV7-2,-,-
TGCGCCAGCAGCCAAGAAGGGGCAGGCCCACTTATCCAGTACTTC,CASSQEGAGPLIQYF,TRBJ2-5,TRBV4-1,-,-
TGTGCCAGCAGCAACCGTAGCTGGCGGGCCTACGAGCAGTACTTC,CASSNRSWRAYEQYF,TRBJ2-7,TRBV7-2,-,-
TGTGCCAGCGCCTGGACTAGCTCCGGGCCAGATACGCAGTATTTT,CASAWTSSGPDTQYF,TRBJ2-3,TRBV27,TRBD2,once
TGTGCCAGCAGCCAAAGGCGCCGGAGCACTGAAGCTTTCTTT,CASSQRRRSTEAFF,TRBJ1-1,TRBV4-2,-,-
TGTGCCACCTCAGAGGCCACCGGGGAGCTGTTTTTT,CATSEATGELFF,TRBJ2-2,TRBV19,-,few